What follows are 17 T cell receptor beta chains derived from one specimen sequenced in a study of T cell responses to AZD1222 COVID-19 vaccine. Assay: immunoSEQ multiplex PCR; the TCRdb copy retains only in-frame clones and omits some. The sample holds 85,000 to 90,000 clones; about 89% are singletons and the top ten take around 5%. The sample here was peripheral blood, taken 28 days after the second AZD1222 dose. The source of these receptors is an adult who received the AZD1222 COVID-19 vaccine.

This chain connects TRBV5-6 to TRBJ1-1; D gene unclear. Trimming shortened V by 4 bases and J by 4 bases, and 11 bases separated the two germline ends. CDR1 is SGHDT and CDR2 is YYEEEE in the germline V gene. The CDR3 loop spans 13 amino acids. The CDR3, as DNA: TGTGCCAGCAGCCTAGTGGAGGGCACTGAAGCTTTCTTT. Amino acids: CASSLVEGTEAFF.

The rearrangement joins TRBV4-2 to TRBJ2-3; D unclear. The germline V gene has CDR1 LGHNA and CDR2 YNFKEQ. V shed 0 bases and J shed 3 bases, with 4 bases lying between them. The CDR3 is 13 amino acids. The CDR3: CASSQDTTDTQYF. The CDR3 DNA reads as TGTGCCAGCAGCCAAGATACTACAGATACGCAGTATTTT.

V usage is TRBV14 and J usage is TRBJ1-2; D uncertain. The CDR3 consists of 14 residues. V gave up 0 bases and J gave up 8 bases, with 13 bases separating them. The V gene's germline CDR1 is SGHDN and CDR2 FVKESK. DNA for the CDR3: TGTGCCAGCAGCCAAGATCTCCTCATCAGGGGCTACACCTTC. The encoded protein is CASSQDLLIRGYTF.

The table lists this clone with a few counts. The chain recombines TRBV11-2 with TRBJ1-1, with 8 bases aligning to TRBD1. The V gene's germline CDR1 is SGHAT and CDR2 FQNNGV. V shed 5 bases and J 0 bases; nucleotides not matched to a gene: 8. The CDR3 is made up of 16 amino acids. CDR3 nucleotides: TGTGCCAGCAGCCCAAGCCGACAGGGGCTGAACACTGAAGCTTTCTTT. Amino acids: CASSPSRQGLNTEAFF.

V and J are TRBV15 and TRBJ1-6; D might be TRBD1 (6 bases). Deletions cut 4 bases from V and 7 bases from J, with 11 bases between. CDR1 LNHNV and CDR2 YYDKDF come from the germline V gene (reference sequence). This CDR3 has 14 amino acids. The CDR3 reads CATSIGGDNSPLHF. The CDR3 DNA follows: TGTGCCACCAGCATAGGGGGGGACAATTCACCCCTCCACTTT.

The V call is TRBV7-2, the J call TRBJ1-5; no definite D call. Trimming removed 4 bases from V and 7 bases from J, with 11 bases in between. This CDR3 has 13 amino acids. Per germline, CDR1 SGHTA and CDR2 FQGNSA. This CDR3 is CASSSGTRQPQHF. The CDR3, as DNA: TGTGCCAGCAGCTCAGGAACGCGCCAGCCCCAGCATTTT.

This clone has more than one count but fewer than ten. The chain employs TRBV4-1 and TRBJ1-5; D perhaps matches TRBD1 (5 bases). V shed 3 bases and J shed 4 bases, with 10 bases lying between them. The CDR3 runs to 14 residues. Germline V gives CDR1 MGHRA, CDR2 YSYEKL. The CDR3 reads CASSHPGGNQPQHF. CDR3 DNA sequence: TGCGCCAGCAGCCATCCTGGGGGGAATCAGCCCCAGCATTTT.

The chain employs TRBV5-4 and TRBJ2-3, with D perhaps matching TRBD2 (6 bases). V shed 0 bases and J shed 1 base, with 12 bases lying between them. The CDR3 extends over 16 amino acids. The germline V gene has CDR1 SGHNT and CDR2 YYREEE (reference sequence). CDR3 sequence (DNA): TGTGCCAGCAGCTTGGGCGGGGCCTCAGGCACAGATACGCAGTATTTT. This translates into CASSLGGASGTDTQYF. Drawing the rest from reference TRBV5-4 and TRBJ2-3, the complete variable domain is ETGVTQSPTHLIKTRGQQVTLRCSSQSGHNTVSWYQQALGQGPQFIFQYYREEENGRGNFPPRFSGLQFPNYSSELNVNALELDDSALYLCASSLGGASGTDTQYFGPGTRLTVL.

The J gene is TRBJ1-1, the V gene TRBV18; 11 bases map to TRBD1. Germline lookup yields CDR1 KGHSH and CDR2 LQKENI. Trimming cost V 6 bases and J 5 bases; bases outside gene matches: 5. This CDR3 has 14 amino acids. Here the CDR3 DNA reads TGTGCCAGCTCGAGGGGACAGGGGGAGACTGAAGCTTTCTTT. Its translation: CASSRGQGETEAFF.

This chain links TRBV6-1 with TRBJ1-4, with D perhaps matching TRBD1 (6 bases). Trimming pared 7 bases from V and 5 bases from J, leaving 17 bases between. Germline V CDR1 and CDR2: MNHNS, SASEGT. This CDR3 contains 15 residues. CDR3 sequence: CASKRVTGSNEKLFF. The CDR3 nucleotides read TGTGCCAGCAAGAGGGTTACAGGGTCGAATGAAAAACTGTTTTTT.

The chain is built from TRBV5-1 and TRBJ2-3; no definite D call. This CDR3 has 14 residues. Trimming left V 1 base short and J 2 bases short, with 8 bases between. Germline CDR1 is SGHRS and CDR2 is YFSETQ. CDR3 sequence (DNA): TGCGCCAGCAGCTTGAAAGGGTTCACAGATACGCAGTATTTT. It translates to CASSLKGFTDTQYF.

V usage is TRBV7-3 and J usage is TRBJ2-2; D remains unclear. This CDR3 contains 12 residues. Trimming left V 4 bases short and J 5 bases short, with 5 bases between. Germline-derived CDR1 and CDR2 are SGHTA and FQGTGA. CDR3 loop: CASSSPTGELFF. The CDR3 bases are TGTGCCAGCAGCTCCCCAACCGGGGAGCTGTTTTTT. Variable domain in full (rest from reference TRBV7-3 and TRBJ2-2): GAGVSQTPSNKVTEKGKYVELRCDPISGHTALYWYRQSLGQGPEFLIYFQGTGAADDSGLPNDRFFAVRPEGSVSTLKIQRTERGDSAVYLCASSSPTGELFFGEGSRLTVL.

The chain uses TRBV3-1 (or the pseudogene TRBV3-2) and TRBJ2-5; D is tentatively TRBD1 or TRBD2 (5 bases each). The CDR3 is 16 residues long. Trimming took 2 bases from V and 3 from J, leaving 16 bases between them. Germline V gene sequence: CDR1 LGHDT, CDR2 YNNKEL (reference sequence). CDR3 protein: CASSQRGRASKETQYF. CDR3 sequence (DNA): TGTGCCAGCAGCCAAAGGGGACGTGCATCCAAAGAGACCCAGTACTTC.

The CDR3 loop is CASSQDHSSTDTQYF. CDR3 DNA: TGTGCCAGCAGCCAAGATCATTCGAGCACAGATACGCAGTATTTT. This chain joins TRBV4-2 and TRBJ2-3; no clear D. This CDR3 has 15 residues. Germline V gene sequence: CDR1 LGHNA, CDR2 YNFKEQ. The V end lost 0 bases, the J end lost 0 bases, and 7 bases lay between the germline ends.

The chain links TRBV4-1 to TRBJ1-1, with D perhaps TRBD1 (6 bases). Germline lookup yields CDR1 MGHRA and CDR2 YSYEKL. Between the trimmed V and J ends, which lost 3 bases and 1 base, there was a span of 12 bases. This CDR3 has 15 residues. The CDR3 sequence: CASSQDGQRNTEAFF. The CDR3 DNA sequence: TGCGCCAGCAGCCAGGATGGACAGAGGAACACTGAAGCTTTCTTT.

The DNA for the CDR3 is TGTGCCAGCAGTCCGACAGGGTGGCATGGCTACACCTTC. Translated, it gives CASSPTGWHGYTF. J is TRBJ1-2 and V is TRBV27, with TRBD1 matching over 7 bases. CDR1 and CDR2 (germline): MNHEY, SMNVEV (reference sequence). V lost 5 bases and J lost 6; bases outside the gene matches: 6. The CDR3 has 13 amino acids.

V usage is TRBV2 and J usage is TRBJ1-1; 8 bases agree with TRBD1. V lost 7 bases and J lost 1; bases outside the gene matches: 14. Germline loops: CDR1 SNHLY, CDR2 FYNNEI. The CDR3 sequence is 17 residues long. The CDR3 region is CASNGGPGGVRNTEAFF. CDR3 nucleotides: TGTGCCAGCAACGGGGGGCCAGGGGGCGTAAGGAACACTGAAGCTTTCTTT.